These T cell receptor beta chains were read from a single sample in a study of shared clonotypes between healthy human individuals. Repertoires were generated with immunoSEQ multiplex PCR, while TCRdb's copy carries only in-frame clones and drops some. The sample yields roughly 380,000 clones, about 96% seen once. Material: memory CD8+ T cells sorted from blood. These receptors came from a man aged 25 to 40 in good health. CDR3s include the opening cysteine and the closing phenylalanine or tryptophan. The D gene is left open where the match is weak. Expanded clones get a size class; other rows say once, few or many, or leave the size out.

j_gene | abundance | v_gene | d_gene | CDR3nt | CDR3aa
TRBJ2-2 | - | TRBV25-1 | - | TGTGCCAGCAACGACGAAGGGGTCGGGGAGCTGTTTTTT | CASNDEGVGELFF
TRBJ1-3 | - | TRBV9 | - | TGTGCCAGCAGCGTAGGCGGCCAGAGCTCTGGAAACACCATATATTTT | CASSVGGQSSGNTIYF
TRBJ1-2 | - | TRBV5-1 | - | TGCGCCAGCAGCTTGGACCGCTATGGCTACACCTTC | CASSLDRYGYTF
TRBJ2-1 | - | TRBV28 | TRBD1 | TGTGCCAGCAGTTTAGGGACAGCCGGCCGGGGTGAGCAGTTCTTC | CASSLGTAGRGEQFF
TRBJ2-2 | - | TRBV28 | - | TGTGCCAGCAGACCAATGTGGACCGGGGAGCTGTTTTTT | CASRPMWTGELFF
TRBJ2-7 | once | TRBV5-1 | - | TGCGCCAGCAAGAGGGGTCCCTACGAGCAGTACTTC | CASKRGPYEQYF
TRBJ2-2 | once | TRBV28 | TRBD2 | TGTGCCAGCAGTGCCTGGGGCGGGGGCACCGGGGAGCTGTTTTTT | CASSAWGGGTGELFF
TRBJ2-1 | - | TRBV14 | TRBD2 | TGTGCCAGCAGCCAAGATTACCCCGACAGCGTCGGGGGGTACAATGAGCAGTTCTTC | CASSQDYPDSVGGYNEQFF
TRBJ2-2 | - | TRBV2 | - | TGTGCCAAGAGGGGGACTAAAAAAAACACCGGGGAGCTGTTTTTT | CAKRGTKKNTGELFF
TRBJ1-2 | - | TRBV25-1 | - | TGTGCCAGCAGTGACGCGGGCATTAACTATGGCTACACCTTC | CASSDAGINYGYTF
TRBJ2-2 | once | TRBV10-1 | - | TGCGCCAGCAGTCCTTTATGGACCGGGGAGCTGTTTTTT | CASSPLWTGELFF
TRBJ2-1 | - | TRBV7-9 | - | TGTGCCAGCAGCTTGGGTTCGAGCGGGTACTACAGCTCCTACAATGAGCAGTTCTTC | CASSLGSSGYYSSYNEQFF
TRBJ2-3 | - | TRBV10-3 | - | TGTGCCATCAGTGAATTAGGGGGTAAGGGCACAGATACGCAGTATTTT | CAISELGGKGTDTQYF
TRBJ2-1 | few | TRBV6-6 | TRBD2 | TGTGCCAGCAGTTACAGCGGGGGAGGCTACAATGAGCAGTTCTTC | CASSYSGGGYNEQFF
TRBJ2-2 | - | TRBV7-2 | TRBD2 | TGTGCCAGCAGCCCTAGCGGGAGGGCCGACACCGGGGAGCTGTTTTTT | CASSPSGRADTGELFF
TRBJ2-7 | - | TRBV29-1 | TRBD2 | TGCAGCGCTACCGGGACTAGCGGGCCAGGCGAGCAGTACTTC | CSATGTSGPGEQYF
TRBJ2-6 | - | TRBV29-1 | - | TGCAGCTTCAGCCTCTCTGGGGCCAACGTCCTGACTTTC | CSFSLSGANVLTF
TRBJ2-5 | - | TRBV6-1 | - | TGTGCCAGCAGTGAAGGATGGGGGGCGGCCAACGGTCCCACCGGAGAGACCCAGTACTTC | CASSEGWGAANGPTGETQYF
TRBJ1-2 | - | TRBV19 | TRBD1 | TGTGCCAGTAGTTCGGGACAGTCCAACTATGGCTACACCTTC | CASSSGQSNYGYTF
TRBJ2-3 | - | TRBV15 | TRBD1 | TGTGCCACCAGCAGAGGGACAGGGGGCGCAGATACGCAGTATTTT | CATSRGTGGADTQYF
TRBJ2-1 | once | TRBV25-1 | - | TGTGCCAGCAGTGAATCCTTGGCCGCCAGGGCCCCCTACAATGAGCAGTTCTTC | CASSESLAARAPYNEQFF
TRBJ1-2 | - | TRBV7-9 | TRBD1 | TGTGCCAGCAGCCCACCCACGAAGGACAGGGTCTATGGCTACACCTTC | CASSPPTKDRVYGYTF
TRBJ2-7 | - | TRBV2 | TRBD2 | TGTGCCAGCTACCCGGGACTATCCTACGAGCAGTACTTC | CASYPGLSYEQYF
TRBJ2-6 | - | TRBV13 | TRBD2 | TGTGCCAGCAGCTTAGGCTCCGGGAGGGGTGGGGCCAACGTCCTGACTTTC | CASSLGSGRGGANVLTF
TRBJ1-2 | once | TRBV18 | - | TGTGCCAGCTCACCTGATGAGACCTATGGCTACACCTTC | CASSPDETYGYTF
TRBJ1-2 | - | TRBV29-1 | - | TGCAGTGTGGACACTCTCCTGAGGGGCTACACCTTC | CSVDTLLRGYTF
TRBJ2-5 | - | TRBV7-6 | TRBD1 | TGTGCCAGCAGCTTACCTTACTCGGGACAGAACTTC | CASSLPYSGQNF
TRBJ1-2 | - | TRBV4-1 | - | TGCGCCAGCAGTCGAGGACAGCCAGAGGGGAACTATGGCTACACCTTC | CASSRGQPEGNYGYTF
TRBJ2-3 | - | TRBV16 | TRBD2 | TGTGCCAGCAGCCAGACTAGCGGGGCCGTAGAGACGCAGTATTTT | CASSQTSGAVETQYF
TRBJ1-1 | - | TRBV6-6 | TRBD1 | TGTGCCAGCAGTTACACAGGGGGCACTGAAGCTTTCTTT | CASSYTGGTEAFF
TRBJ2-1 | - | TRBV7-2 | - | TGTGCCAGCAGCTTAGTCCCCACCAATGAGCAGTTCTTC | CASSLVPTNEQFF
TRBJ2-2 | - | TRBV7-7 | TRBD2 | TGTGCTAGCAGCCGGACTAGCGGGAACACCGGGGAGCTGTTTTTT | CASSRTSGNTGELFF
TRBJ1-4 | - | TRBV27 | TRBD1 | TGTGCCAGCAGTTTAGGACAGGGTGAAAAACTGTTTTTT | CASSLGQGEKLFF